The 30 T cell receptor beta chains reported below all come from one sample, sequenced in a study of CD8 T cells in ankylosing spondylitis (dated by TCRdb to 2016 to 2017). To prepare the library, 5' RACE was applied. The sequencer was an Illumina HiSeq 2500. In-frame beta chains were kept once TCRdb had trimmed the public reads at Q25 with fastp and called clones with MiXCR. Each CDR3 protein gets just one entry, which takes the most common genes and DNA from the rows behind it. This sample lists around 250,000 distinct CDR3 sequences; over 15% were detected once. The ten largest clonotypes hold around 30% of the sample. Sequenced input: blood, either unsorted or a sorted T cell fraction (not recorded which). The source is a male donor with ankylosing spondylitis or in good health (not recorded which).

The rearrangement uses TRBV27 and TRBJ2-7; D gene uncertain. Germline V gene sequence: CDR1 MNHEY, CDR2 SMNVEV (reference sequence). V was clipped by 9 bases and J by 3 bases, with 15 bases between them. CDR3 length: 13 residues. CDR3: CARQIKMGYEQYF. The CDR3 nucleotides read TGTGCCAGGCAGATAAAAATGGGCTACGAGCAGTACTTC.

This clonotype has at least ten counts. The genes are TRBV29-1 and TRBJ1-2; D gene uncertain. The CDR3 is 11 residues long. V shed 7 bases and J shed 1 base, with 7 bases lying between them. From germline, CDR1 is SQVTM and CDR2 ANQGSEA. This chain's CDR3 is CSALSNYGYTF. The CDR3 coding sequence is TGCAGCGCCCTGAGTAACTATGGCTACACCTTC.

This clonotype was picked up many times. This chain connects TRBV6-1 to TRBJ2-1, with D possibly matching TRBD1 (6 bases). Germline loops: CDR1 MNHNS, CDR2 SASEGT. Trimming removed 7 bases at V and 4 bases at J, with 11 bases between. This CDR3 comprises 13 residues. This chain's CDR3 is CASTGQMYNEQFF. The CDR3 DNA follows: TGTGCCAGCACAGGACAGATGTACAATGAGCAGTTCTTC.

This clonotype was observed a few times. As DNA, the CDR3 is TGTGCCAGCAGCTTCGGACTAGCGGGATTTGATCCGTTCGAGCAGTACTTC. Residues: CASSFGLAGFDPFEQYF. The rearrangement links TRBV11-2 to TRBJ2-7, with 12 bases that match TRBD2. Germline V gene data show CDR1 as SGHAT and CDR2 as FQNNGV. The CDR3 is 17 amino acids. V shed 3 bases and J 6 bases; nucleotides not matched to a gene: 12.

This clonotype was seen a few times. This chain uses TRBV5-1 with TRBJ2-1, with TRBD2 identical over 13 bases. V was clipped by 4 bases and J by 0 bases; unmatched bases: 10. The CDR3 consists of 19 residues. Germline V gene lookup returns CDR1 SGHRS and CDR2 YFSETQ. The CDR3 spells CASSVTGTSGIRSYNEQFF. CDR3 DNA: TGCGCCAGCAGCGTCACCGGGACTAGCGGGATACGCTCCTACAATGAGCAGTTCTTC.

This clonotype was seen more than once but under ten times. CDR3 region: CASGGLVHHEQYF. CDR3 DNA sequence: TGTGCCAGCGGGGGACTAGTCCACCACGAGCAGTACTTC. The rearrangement joins TRBV27 to TRBJ2-7, with 8 bases identical to TRBD2. CDR3 size: 13 residues. Germline V gene sequence: CDR1 MNHEY, CDR2 SMNVEV (reference sequence). J lost 5 bases, V lost 8 bases, and 8 bases had no gene match.

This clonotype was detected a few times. In DNA, the CDR3 is TGTGCCAGCAGCCAAGATTGGGGGGACAGAGCCTACGAGCAGTACTTC. This encodes CASSQDWGDRAYEQYF. The chain uses TRBV3-1 and TRBJ2-7, with a tentative D call TRBD1 (7 bases). V dropped 0 bases and J dropped 2 bases, with 14 bases sitting between them. Germline loops: CDR1 LGHDT, CDR2 YNNKEL (reference sequence). CDR3 size: 16 residues.

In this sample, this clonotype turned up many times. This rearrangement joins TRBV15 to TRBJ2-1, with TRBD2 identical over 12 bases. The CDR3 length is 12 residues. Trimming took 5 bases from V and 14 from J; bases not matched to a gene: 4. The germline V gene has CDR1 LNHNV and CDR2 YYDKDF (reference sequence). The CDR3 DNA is TGTGCCACCAGCGGTACTAGCGGGAGGAAGTTCTTC. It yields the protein CATSGTSGRKFF. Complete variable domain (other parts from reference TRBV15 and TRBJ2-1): DAMVIQNPRYQVTQFGKPVTLSCSQTLNHNVMYWYQQKSSQAPKLLFHYYDKDFNNEADTPDNFQSRRPNTSFCFLDIRSPGLGDTAMYLCATSGTSGRKFFGPGTRLTVL.

This CDR3 reads CASSELGSGLETQYF. Written as DNA, the CDR3 is TGTGCCAGCAGTGAACTAGGCAGTGGCCTGGAGACCCAGTACTTC. The chain carries TRBV6-1 and TRBJ2-5, with D unclear. CDR1 and CDR2 (germline): MNHNS, SASEGT. The CDR3 totals 15 residues. V was trimmed by 2 bases and J by 5 bases, leaving 15 bases between them.

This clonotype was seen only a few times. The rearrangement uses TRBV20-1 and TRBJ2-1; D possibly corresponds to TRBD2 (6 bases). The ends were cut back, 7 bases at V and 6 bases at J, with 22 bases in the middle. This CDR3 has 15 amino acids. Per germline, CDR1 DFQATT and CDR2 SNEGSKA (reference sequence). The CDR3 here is CSGHTTSNQVNEQFF. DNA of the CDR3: TGCAGTGGACACACAACTAGCAATCAAGTCAATGAGCAGTTCTTC.

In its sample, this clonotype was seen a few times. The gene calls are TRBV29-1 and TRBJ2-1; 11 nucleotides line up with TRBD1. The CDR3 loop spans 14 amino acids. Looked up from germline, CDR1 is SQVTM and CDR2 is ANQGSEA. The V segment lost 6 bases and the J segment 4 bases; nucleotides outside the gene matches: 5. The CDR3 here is CSVSGTGGYNEQFF. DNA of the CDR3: TGCAGCGTCTCTGGGACAGGGGGTTACAATGAGCAGTTCTTC.

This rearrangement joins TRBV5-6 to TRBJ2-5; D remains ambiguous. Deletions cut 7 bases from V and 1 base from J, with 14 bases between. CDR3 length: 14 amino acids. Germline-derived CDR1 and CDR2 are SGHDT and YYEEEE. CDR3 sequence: CASGLRRFQETQYF. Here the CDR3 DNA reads TGTGCCAGCGGCCTCAGGCGTTTCCAAGAGACCCAGTACTTC.

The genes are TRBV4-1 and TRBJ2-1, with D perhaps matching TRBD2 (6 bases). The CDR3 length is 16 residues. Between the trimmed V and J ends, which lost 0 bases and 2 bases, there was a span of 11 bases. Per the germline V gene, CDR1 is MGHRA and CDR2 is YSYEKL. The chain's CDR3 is CASSQDPGVTYNEQFF. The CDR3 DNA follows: TGCGCCAGCAGCCAAGACCCGGGGGTAACCTACAATGAGCAGTTCTTC.

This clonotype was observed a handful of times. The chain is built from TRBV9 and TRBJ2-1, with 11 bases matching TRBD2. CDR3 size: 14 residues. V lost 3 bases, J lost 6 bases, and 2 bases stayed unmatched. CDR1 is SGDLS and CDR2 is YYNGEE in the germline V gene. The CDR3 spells CASSGSGRVNEQFF. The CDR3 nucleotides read TGTGCCAGCAGCGGTAGCGGGAGGGTCAATGAGCAGTTCTTC.

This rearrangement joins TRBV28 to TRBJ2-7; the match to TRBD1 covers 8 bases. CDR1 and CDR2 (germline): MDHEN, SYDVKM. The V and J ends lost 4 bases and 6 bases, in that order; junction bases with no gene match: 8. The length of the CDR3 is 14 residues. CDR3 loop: CASSWRQGAIEQYF. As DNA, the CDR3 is TGTGCCAGCAGTTGGCGTCAGGGGGCAATCGAGCAGTACTTC.

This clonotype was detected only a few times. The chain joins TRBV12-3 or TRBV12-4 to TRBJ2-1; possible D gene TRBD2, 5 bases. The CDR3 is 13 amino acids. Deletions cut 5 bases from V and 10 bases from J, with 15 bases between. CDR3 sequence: CASSPPPGEEQFF. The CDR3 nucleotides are TGTGCCAGCAGTCCTCCCCCCGGGGAGGAGCAGTTCTTC.

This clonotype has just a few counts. The CDR3, as DNA: TGCAGTGCCGATAGCGGGAGGCTTCCAGATACGCAGTATTTT. Amino acid sequence: CSADSGRLPDTQYF. The chain joins TRBV20-1 to TRBJ2-3; 10 nucleotides align to TRBD2. Germline CDR1 DFQATT, CDR2 SNEGSKA (reference sequence). With 6 bases clipped from V and 4 bases from J, the junction kept 7 bases outside the gene matches. This CDR3 is built from 14 residues.

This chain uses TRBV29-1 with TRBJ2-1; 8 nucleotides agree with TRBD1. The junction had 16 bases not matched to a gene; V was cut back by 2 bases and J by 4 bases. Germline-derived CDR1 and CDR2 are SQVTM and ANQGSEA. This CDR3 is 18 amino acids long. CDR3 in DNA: TGCAGCGTTGAACGTTCCATATGGACAGGGAAGTTGTACAATGAGCAGTTCTTC. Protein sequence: CSVERSIWTGKLYNEQFF.

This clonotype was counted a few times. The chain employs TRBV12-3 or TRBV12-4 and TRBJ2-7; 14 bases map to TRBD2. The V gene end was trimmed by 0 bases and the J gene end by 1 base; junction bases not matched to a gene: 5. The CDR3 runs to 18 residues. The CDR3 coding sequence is TGTGCCAGCAGTTTAGCCGGGACTAGCGGGAGTCCATCCTACGAGCAGTACTTC. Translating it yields CASSLAGTSGSPSYEQYF.

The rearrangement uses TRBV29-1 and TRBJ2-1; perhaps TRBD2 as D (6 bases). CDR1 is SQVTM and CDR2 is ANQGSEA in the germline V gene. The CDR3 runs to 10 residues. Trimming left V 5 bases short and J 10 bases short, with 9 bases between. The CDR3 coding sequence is TGCAGCGTTTTGAGCGGGGAGCAGTTCTTC. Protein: CSVLSGEQFF.

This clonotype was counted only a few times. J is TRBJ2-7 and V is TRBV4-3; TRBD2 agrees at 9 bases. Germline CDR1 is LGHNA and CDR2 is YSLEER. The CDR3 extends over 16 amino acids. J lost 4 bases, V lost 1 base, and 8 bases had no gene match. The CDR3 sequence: CASSQGLAGRKYEQYF. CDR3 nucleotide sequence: TGCGCCAGCAGCCAAGGGCTAGCGGGGAGAAAGTACGAGCAGTACTTC.

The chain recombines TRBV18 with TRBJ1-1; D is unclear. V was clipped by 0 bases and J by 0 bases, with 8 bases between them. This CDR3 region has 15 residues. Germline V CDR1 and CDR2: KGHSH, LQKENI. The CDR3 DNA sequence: TGTGCCAGCTCACCACCGGCGCGACTGAACACTGAAGCTTTCTTT. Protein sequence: CASSPPARLNTEAFF. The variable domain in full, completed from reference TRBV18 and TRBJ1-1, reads NAGVMQNPRHLVRRRGQEARLRCSPMKGHSHVYWYRQLPEEGLKFMVYLQKENIIDESGMPKERFSAEFPKEGPSILRIQQVVRGDSAAYFCASSPPARLNTEAFFGQGTRLTVV.

The CDR3 sequence is CSAPSGRVSYNEQFF. CDR3 bases: TGCAGTGCCCCCAGCGGGAGGGTTTCCTACAATGAGCAGTTCTTC. This chain uses TRBV20-1 with TRBJ2-1, with TRBD2 matching 10 bases. The V segment lost 6 bases and the J segment 1 base; nucleotides outside the gene matches: 6. Germline lookup yields CDR1 DFQATT and CDR2 SNEGSKA (reference sequence). CDR3 size: 15 residues.

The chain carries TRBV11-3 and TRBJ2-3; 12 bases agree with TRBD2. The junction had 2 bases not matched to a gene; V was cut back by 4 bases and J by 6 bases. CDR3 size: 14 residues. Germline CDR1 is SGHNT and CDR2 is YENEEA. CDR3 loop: CASSSTSGSDTQYF. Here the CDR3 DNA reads TGTGCCAGCAGCTCGACTAGCGGGAGCGATACGCAGTATTTT.

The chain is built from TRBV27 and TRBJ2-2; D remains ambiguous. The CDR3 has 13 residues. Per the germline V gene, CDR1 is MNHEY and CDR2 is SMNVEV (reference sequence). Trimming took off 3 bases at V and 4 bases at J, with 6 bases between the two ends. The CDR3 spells CASSFVSTGELFF. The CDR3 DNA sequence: TGTGCCAGCAGTTTCGTCAGCACCGGGGAGCTGTTTTTT.

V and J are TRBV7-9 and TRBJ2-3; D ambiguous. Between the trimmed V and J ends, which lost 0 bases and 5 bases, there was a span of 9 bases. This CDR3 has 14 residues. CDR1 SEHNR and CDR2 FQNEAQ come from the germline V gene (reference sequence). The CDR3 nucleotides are TGTGCCAGCAGCTTAGCCTTCGGTAGAGATACGCAGTATTTT. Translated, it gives CASSLAFGRDTQYF.

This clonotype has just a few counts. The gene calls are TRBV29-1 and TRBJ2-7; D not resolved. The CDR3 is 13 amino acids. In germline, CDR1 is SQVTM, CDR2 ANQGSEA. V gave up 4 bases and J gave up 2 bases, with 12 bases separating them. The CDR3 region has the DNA TGCAGCGTTGTGTCAACTCCAACCTACGAGCAGTACTTC. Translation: CSVVSTPTYEQYF.

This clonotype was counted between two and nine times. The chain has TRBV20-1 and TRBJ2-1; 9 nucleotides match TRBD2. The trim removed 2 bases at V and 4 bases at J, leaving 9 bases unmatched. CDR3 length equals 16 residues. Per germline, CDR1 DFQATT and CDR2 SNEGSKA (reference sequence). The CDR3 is CSARPGLAGIYNEQFF. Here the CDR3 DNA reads TGCAGTGCTAGACCGGGACTAGCAGGGATTTACAATGAGCAGTTCTTC.

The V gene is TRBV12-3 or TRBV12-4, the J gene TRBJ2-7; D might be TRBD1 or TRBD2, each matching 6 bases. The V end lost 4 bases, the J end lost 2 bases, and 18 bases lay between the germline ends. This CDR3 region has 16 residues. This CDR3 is CASSSFIGGSPYEQYF. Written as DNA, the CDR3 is TGTGCCAGCAGTTCCTTCATAGGGGGGAGCCCCTACGAGCAGTACTTC.

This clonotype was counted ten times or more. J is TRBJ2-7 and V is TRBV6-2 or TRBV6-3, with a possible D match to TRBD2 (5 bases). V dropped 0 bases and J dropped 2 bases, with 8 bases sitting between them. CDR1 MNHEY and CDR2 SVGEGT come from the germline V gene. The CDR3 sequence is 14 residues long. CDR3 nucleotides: TGTGCCAGCAGTTACTCCGCGGGTCCCTACGAGCAGTACTTC. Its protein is CASSYSAGPYEQYF.